This T cell receptor (beta chain) comes out of a study of identical twins. Regarding the study as a whole: Cord blood beta clonotypes that were abundant carried fewer insertions, and memory repertoires showed no such trend. Twins shared beta out-of-frame sequences in excess, but this excess was weaker.

This clonotype was recorded a few times. What it binds is unknown. TCRdb called the 5' RACE reads again in MiXCR, with one record for every CDR3 protein. The sample contains some 690,000 distinct CDR3 sequences, approximately 22% of which appear only once. Separately, the same data were catalogued under a study of T cells expressing NK-cell markers. That source notes: For several experiments, T cell sorting was restricted to the alpha-beta TCR population by means of an anti-gamma-delta TCR antibody.

This sequence was found in a woman aged 18-29 years in good health. The sequenced material came from PBMCs.

In DNA form, the CDR3 reads TGTGCCAGCAGTTGGCGACAGGGCGGCGAAAAACTGTTTTTT. This gives the protein CASSWRQGGEKLFF. This sequence joins TRBV12-3 or TRBV12-4 and TRBJ1-4; TRBD1 matches at 7 bases. Unmatched junction bases numbered 7, after V lost 4 bases and J lost 8 bases. This CDR3 spans 14 amino acids.